This T cell receptor (beta chain) is drawn from a study of Graves' ophthalmopathy and Graves' hyperthyroidism. This clonotype was picked up many times. Trimming at V came to 7 bases and at J to 1 base, leaving 5 bases not matched to a gene. CDR1 is MNHEY, CDR2 SVGAGI, per germline. This CDR3 region has 14 residues. RNA transcripts were the template, and TCR beta CDR3 regions were amplified from them. Second-round multiplex PCR followed a first-round RT-PCR using HTBI primers. Each CDR3 protein is one row after TCRdb ran MiXCR on the multiplex PCR reads. The sample has some 390,000 distinct CDR3 sequences; 15% to 20% are singletons.

The sample consisted of peripheral blood. The J gene is TRBJ2-7, the V gene TRBV6-5, with 9 bases aligning to TRBD1. The TCR comes from a young woman with Graves' ophthalmopathy. CDR3 bases: TGTGCCAGCACCAGGACAGGGGCATCCTACGAGCAGTACTTC. Translating gives CASTRTGASYEQYF.